This T cell receptor (beta chain) was identified in a study of identical twins (dated by TCRdb to between 2015 and 2016). Regarding the research as a whole: To test whether fetal clonotypes persist, this study deep-sequenced TCR alpha and beta repertoires from monozygotic twins, from unrelated adults of various ages, and from cord blood. To rule out contamination, replicate twin experiments were performed at different times with different library preparation protocols. Study-wide findings and limitations: Excess twin sharing in beta out-of-frame sequences was weaker because fewer shared sequences lowered the signal-to-noise ratio. Recombination models systematically underestimated out-of-frame TCR alpha sharing in monozygotic twins but agreed with sharing between unrelated individuals. Because the same donors could not be followed over many years, the conclusions depended on cross-sectional statistical analysis. Compared with coincidental sharing between unrelated individuals, an excess of low generation-probability sequences was observed among out-of-frame TCR alpha sequences shared between twins. Fewer insertions were carried by abundant cord blood beta clonotypes, a similar but weaker trend appeared in young adult naive repertoires, and no such trend appeared in memory repertoires. Invariant T cells such as MAIT and iNKT could partly confound zero-insertion analyses, though diverse VJ usage argued against this for most clonotypes.

Taken from cysteine to phenylalanine, the CDR3 has 17 residues. Only the CDR3 DNA stays, 51 bases, in frame from base 1. From the germline V gene, CDR1 is SGHTA and CDR2 is FQGNSA. Deletion took 1 base off V and 6 bases off J, with a span of 19 bases between the germline ends. Concerning this clonotype itself: It has no known antigen specificity. Nothing much larger sits one base from this clone, and base qualities are not available.

Every donor in the study was a healthy Caucasian. The twin cohort consisted of three pairs of female monozygotic twins, all aged about 18 to 29 years. Using Miltenyi CD45RO+ enrichment and human naive T-cell isolation kits, memory (CD45RO+) and naive T cells were isolated from PBMC. The protocol used for the library was 5' RACE. These reads were obtained on an Illumina HiSeq 2000. Template switching added a universal primer binding site, and the final cDNA carried a unique molecular identifier that allowed TCR cDNA molecules to be counted accurately. Specific primers in the conserved constant-segment region were used to synthesize first-strand cDNA for the TCR alpha and beta chains. Each cDNA library was double barcoded, with a SMART-Mk sample barcode plus Illumina barcodes, to control for contamination. Two successive PCR steps introduced TruSeq adapter sequences along with Illumina sample barcodes. TCR alpha and beta cDNA libraries were sequenced on the Illumina HiSeq platform with custom primers. In the source study's methods: MiGEC processed the raw reads to extract unique molecular identifiers, while MiXCR was used to determine the CDR3 positions. Recombination models were inferred per individual with the repgenHMM and IGoR tools using an EM algorithm. The analysis of shared clonotypes was done with the tcR package in R, with sharing normalized by the product of cloneset sizes. To study raw recombination free of thymic and clonal selection effects, out-of-frame nonproductive sequences were analyzed. TCRdb handled the public reads itself, with Q25 trimming in fastp and clone calling in MiXCR, and kept productive beta chains. Duplicate CDR3 protein sequences are folded into a single record with the most common DNA and genes. TCRdb, not the original authors, processed these V and J calls. The sample table lists around 250,000 distinct CDR3 sequences, 9.5% to 15% of them with a count of one. Under 4.5% of the sample lies in the top ten.

These records were also assigned to another study, of yellow fever vaccine responses in identical twins. As described in the second report: According to the authors, in identical twins the way T cells responded to vaccination appeared partly convergent and partly personalized. The study precisely tracked vaccine-responding T cell clones in identical twins.

The receptor chain draws on TRBV7-2 and TRBJ1-5; a tentative D call is TRBD1 (6 bases match). Sample: memory (CD45RO+) T cells sorted from blood. The cell subset or site label corresponds to: CD45RO+ enriched T cells. This sequence originates from a woman between 18 and 29 years old in good health. The CDR3 loop reads CASSLGISRGGSQPQHF. Read as DNA, the sequence is TGTGCCAGCAGCTTAGGAATCTCCAGGGGAGGGAGTCAGCCCCAGCATTTT.